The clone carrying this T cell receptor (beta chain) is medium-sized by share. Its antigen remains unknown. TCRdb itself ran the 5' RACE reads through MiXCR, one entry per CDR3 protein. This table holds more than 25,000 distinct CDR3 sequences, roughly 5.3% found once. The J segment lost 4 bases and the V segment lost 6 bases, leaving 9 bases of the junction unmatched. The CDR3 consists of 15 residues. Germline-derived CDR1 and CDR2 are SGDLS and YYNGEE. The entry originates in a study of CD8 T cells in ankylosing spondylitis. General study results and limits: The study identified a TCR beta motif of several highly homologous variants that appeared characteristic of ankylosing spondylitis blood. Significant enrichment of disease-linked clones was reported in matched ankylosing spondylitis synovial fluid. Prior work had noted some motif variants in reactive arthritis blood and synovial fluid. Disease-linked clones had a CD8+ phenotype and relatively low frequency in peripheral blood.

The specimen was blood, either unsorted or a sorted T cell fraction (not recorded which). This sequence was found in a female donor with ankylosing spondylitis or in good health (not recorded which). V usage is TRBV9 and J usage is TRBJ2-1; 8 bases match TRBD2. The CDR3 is CASTMTGGPYNEQFF. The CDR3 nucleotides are TGTGCCAGCACCATGACGGGAGGGCCATACAATGAGCAGTTCTTC.